The sequence of this T cell receptor beta chain was determined in a study of blood T cell repertoires in COVID-19. At the level of the study: Specimens from acute and convalescent COVID-19 originated in the United States, Italy and Spain. T cells, B-cell-depleted T cells, or PBMCs supplied cDNA or gDNA.

The method was immunoSEQ multiplex PCR; TCRdb's version includes in-frame clones alone and lacks a portion of them. This table holds approximately 110,000 clones, 70% to 90% found once. CDR1 and CDR2 from the germline V gene are MNHEY and SVGEGT. Losses at the gene ends were 4 bases for V and 2 bases for J; bases not matched to a gene: 5. This CDR3 has 16 amino acids. Sequencing was carried out using peripheral blood. The sequence was collected from a human donor in a cohort sampled during active COVID-19. The V and J genes are TRBV6-2 or TRBV6-3 and TRBJ1-5; 10 bases fit TRBD1. The CDR3 loop is CASSFNGQGGNQPQHF. DNA of the CDR3: TGTGCCAGCAGTTTTAACGGACAGGGGGGCAATCAGCCCCAGCATTTT.